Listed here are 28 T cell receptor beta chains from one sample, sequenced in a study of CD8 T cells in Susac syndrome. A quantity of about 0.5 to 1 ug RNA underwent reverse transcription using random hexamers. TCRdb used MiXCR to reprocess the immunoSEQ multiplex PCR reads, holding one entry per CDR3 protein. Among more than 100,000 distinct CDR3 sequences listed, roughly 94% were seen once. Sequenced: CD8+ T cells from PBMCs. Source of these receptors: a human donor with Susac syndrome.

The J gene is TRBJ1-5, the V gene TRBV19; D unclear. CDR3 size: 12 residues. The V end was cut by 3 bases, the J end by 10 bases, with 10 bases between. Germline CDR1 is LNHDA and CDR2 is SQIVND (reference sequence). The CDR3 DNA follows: TGTGCCAGTAGTATTGGCGGTGCACCCCAGCATTTT. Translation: CASSIGGAPQHF.

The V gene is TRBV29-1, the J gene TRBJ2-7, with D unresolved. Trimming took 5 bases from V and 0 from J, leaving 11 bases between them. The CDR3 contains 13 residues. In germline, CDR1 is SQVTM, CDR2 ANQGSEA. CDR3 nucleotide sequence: TGCAGCGTTCAGACGCTAAGCTCCTACGAGCAGTACTTC. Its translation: CSVQTLSSYEQYF.

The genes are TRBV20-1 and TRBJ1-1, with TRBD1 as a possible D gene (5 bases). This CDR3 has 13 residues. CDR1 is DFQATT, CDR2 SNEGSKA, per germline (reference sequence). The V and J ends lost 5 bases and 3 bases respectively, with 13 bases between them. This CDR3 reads CSAHTQGYTEAFF. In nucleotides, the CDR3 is TGCAGTGCTCACACCCAGGGATACACTGAAGCTTTCTTT.

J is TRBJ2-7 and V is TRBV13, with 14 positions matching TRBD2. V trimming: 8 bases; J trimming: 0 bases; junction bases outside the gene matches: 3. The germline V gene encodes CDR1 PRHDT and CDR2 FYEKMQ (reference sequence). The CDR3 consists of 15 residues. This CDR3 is CASGTSGGSSYEQYF. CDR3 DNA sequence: TGTGCCAGCGGGACTAGCGGGGGTAGCTCCTACGAGCAGTACTTC.

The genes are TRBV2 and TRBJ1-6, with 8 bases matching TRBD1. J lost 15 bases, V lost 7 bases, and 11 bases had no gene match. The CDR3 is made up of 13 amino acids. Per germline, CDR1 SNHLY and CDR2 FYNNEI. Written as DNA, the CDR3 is TGTGCCAGCACCGACAGGGGTATGGAGGACCTCCACTTT. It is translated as CASTDRGMEDLHF. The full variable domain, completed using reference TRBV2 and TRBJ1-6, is EPEVTQTPSHQVTQMGQEVILRCVPISNHLYFYWYRQILGQKVEFLVSFYNNEISEKSEIFDDQFSVERPDGSNFTLKIRSTKLEDSAMYFCASTDRGMEDLHFGNGTRLTVT.

Written as DNA, the CDR3 is TGTGCCAGCAGTATCGGGACTAGCGGCCTCAATGAGCAGTTCTTC. Its protein product is CASSIGTSGLNEQFF. The chain carries TRBV6-2 or TRBV6-3 and TRBJ2-1, with TRBD2 matching 11 bases. CDR1 is MNHEY and CDR2 is SVGEGT in the germline V gene. V lost 5 bases, J lost 6 bases, and 6 bases stayed unmatched. The CDR3 runs to 15 residues.

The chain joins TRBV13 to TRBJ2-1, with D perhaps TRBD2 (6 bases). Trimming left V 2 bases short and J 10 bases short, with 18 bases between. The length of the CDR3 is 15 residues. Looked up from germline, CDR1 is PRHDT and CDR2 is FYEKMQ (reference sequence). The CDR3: CASSLRIKGLREQFF. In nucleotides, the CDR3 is TGTGCCAGCAGCTTAAGGATTAAGGGACTCCGAGAGCAGTTCTTC. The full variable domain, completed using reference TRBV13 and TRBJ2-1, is AAGVIQSPRHLIKEKRETATLKCYPIPRHDTVYWYQQGPGQDPQFLISFYEKMQSDKGSIPDRFSAQQFSDYHSELNMSSLELGDSALYFCASSLRIKGLREQFFGPGTRLTVL.

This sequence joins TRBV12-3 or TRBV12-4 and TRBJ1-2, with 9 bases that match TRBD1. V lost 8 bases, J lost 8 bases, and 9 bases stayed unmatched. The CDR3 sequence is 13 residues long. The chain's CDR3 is CASLDRGSEGYTF. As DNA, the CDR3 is TGTGCCAGCCTGGACAGGGGATCTGAGGGCTACACCTTC.

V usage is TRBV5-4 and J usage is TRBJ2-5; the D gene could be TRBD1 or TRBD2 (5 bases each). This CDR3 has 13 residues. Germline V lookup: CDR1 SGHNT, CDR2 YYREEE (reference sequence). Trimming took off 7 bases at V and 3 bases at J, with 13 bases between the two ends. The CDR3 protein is CASVGQGEETQYF. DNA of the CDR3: TGTGCCAGCGTGGGGCAGGGAGAAGAGACCCAGTACTTC.

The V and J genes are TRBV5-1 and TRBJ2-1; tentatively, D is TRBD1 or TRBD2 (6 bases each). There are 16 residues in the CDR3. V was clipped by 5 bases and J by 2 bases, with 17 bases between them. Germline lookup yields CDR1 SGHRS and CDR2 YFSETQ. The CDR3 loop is CASSSHRGGPYNEQFF. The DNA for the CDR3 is TGCGCCAGCAGTTCCCATAGAGGGGGGCCCTACAATGAGCAGTTCTTC.

This CDR3 reads CASSQGLLPYEQYF. The CDR3 coding sequence is TGTGCCAGCAGCCAAGGGCTGCTTCCCTACGAGCAGTACTTC. The V gene is TRBV4-2, the J gene TRBJ2-7; D call uncertain. Trimming took 1 base from V and 2 from J, leaving 9 bases between them. Germline V gene lookup returns CDR1 LGHNA and CDR2 YNFKEQ. This CDR3 is 14 amino acids long.

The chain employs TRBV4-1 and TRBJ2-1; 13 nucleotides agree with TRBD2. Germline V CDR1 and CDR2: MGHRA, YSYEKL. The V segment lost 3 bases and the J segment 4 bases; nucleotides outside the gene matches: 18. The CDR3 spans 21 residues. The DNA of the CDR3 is TGCGCCAGCAGCCAGAATACGGACAGGCGGCGGACTAGCGGGGGTTACAATGAGCAGTTCTTC. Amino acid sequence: CASSQNTDRRRTSGGYNEQFF.

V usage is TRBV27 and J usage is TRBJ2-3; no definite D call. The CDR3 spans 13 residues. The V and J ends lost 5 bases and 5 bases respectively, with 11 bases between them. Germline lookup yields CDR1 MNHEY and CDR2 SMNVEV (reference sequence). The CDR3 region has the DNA TGTGCCAGCAGTGCTATCTCAATAGATACGCAGTATTTT. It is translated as CASSAISIDTQYF.

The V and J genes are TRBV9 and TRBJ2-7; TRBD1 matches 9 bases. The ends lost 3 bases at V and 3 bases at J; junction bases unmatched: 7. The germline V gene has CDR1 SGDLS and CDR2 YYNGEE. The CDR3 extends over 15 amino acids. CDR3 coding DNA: TGTGCCAGCAGCGCCACCGGGACAGGGAGCTACGAGCAGTACTTC. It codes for CASSATGTGSYEQYF.

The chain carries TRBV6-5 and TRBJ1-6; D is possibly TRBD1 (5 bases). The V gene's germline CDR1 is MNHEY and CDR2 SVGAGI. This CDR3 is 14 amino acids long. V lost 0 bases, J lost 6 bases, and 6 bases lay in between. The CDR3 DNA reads TGTGCCAGCAGTTACTCGGGGGGTAATTCACCCCTCCACTTT. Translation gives CASSYSGGNSPLHF.

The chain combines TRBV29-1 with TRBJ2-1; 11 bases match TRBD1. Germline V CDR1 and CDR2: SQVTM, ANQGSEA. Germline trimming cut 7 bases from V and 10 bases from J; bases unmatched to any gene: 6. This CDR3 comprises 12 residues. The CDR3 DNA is TGCAGCGGCGGGACAGGGGGTGGGGAGCAGTTCTTC. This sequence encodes CSGGTGGGEQFF.

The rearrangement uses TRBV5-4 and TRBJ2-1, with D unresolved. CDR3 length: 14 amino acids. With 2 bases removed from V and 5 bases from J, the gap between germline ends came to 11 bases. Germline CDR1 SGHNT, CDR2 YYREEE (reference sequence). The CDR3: CASSFLVTDNEQFF. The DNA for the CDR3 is TGTGCCAGCAGCTTTTTAGTGACGGACAATGAGCAGTTCTTC.

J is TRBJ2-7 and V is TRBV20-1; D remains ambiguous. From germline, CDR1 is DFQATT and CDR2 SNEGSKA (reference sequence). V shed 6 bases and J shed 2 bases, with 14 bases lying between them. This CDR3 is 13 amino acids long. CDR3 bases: TGCAGTGCGCCGGGCCCTCAACCCTACGAGCAGTACTTC. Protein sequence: CSAPGPQPYEQYF.

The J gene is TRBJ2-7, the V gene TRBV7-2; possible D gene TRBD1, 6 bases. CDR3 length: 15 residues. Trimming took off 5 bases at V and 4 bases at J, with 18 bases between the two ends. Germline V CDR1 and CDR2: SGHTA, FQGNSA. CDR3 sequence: CASSGRWTAGYEQYF. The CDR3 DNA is TGTGCCAGCAGCGGAAGGTGGACAGCAGGTTACGAGCAGTACTTC.

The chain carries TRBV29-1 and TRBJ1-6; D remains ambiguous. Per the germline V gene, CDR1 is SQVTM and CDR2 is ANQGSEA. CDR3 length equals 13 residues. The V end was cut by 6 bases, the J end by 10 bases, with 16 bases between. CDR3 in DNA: TGCAGCGTCAAGGCGGGGAGAGGATCACCCCTCCACTTT. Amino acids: CSVKAGRGSPLHF.

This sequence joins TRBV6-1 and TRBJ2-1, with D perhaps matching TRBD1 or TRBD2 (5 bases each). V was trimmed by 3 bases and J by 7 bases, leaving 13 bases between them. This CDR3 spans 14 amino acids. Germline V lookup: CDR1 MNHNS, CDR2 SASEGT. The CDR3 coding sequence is TGTGCCAGCAGTGACCTAGGGACGGCTAATGAGCAGTTCTTC. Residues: CASSDLGTANEQFF.

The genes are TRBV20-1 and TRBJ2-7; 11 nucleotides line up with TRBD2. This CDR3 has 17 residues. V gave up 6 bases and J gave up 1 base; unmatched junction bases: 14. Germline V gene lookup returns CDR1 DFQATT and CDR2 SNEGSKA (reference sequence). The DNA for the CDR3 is TGCAGTGCCACGACCCCCTCTAGCGGGGGGTTTTCCTACGAGCAGTACTTC. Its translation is CSATTPSSGGFSYEQYF.

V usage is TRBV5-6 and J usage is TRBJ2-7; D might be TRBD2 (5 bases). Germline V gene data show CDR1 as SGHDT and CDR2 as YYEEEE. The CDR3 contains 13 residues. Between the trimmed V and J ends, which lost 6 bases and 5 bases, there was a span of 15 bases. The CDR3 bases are TGTGCCAGCAACCGCGGCGGGCAGAACGAGCAGTACTTC. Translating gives CASNRGGQNEQYF.

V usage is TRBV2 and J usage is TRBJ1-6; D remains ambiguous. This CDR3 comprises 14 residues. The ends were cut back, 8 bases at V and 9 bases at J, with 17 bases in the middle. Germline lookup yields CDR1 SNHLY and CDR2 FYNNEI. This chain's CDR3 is CASRTLMVFSPLHF. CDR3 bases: TGTGCCAGCCGAACTCTCATGGTTTTTTCACCCCTCCACTTT.

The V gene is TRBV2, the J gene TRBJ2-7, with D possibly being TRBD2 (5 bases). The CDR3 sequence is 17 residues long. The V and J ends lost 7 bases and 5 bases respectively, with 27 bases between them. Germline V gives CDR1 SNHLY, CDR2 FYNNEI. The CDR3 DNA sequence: TGTGCCAGCACTCAGAGGCACGGAACCGCTACTAGGGACGAGCAGTACTTC. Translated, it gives CASTQRHGTATRDEQYF.

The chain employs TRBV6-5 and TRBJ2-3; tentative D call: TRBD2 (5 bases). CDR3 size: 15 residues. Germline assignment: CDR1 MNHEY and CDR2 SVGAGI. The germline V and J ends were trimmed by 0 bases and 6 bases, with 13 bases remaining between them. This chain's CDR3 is CASSYSRGNGDTQYF. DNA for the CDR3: TGTGCCAGCAGTTACTCCAGAGGGAATGGCGATACGCAGTATTTT.

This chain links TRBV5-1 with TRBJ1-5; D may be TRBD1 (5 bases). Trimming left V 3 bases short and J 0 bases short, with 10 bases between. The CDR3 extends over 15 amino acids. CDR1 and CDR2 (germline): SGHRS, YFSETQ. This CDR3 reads CASSWGGYSNQPQHF. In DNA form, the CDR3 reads TGCGCCAGCAGCTGGGGGGGGTATAGCAATCAGCCCCAGCATTTT.

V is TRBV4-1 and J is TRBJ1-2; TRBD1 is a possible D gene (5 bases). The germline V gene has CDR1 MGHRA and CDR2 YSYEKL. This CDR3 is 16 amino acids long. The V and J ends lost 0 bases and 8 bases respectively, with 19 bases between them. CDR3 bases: TGCGCCAGCAGCCAAGATGGCGGCAGGGTATCAGAGGGCTACACCTTC. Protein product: CASSQDGGRVSEGYTF.